This T cell receptor (beta chain) was obtained from a study of CD8+ T cells in alopecia areata. The wider study: A regimen of oral tofacitinib, 5 to 10 mg twice daily, was given to treated patients. Patients took tofacitinib for 6 to 18 months, followed by 6 drug-free months.

V lost 0 bases and J 9 bases, leaving 6 bases between the germline ends. The CDR3 has 12 residues. Germline lookup yields CDR1 PRHDT and CDR2 FYEKMQ (reference sequence). Peripheral blood and lesional scalp punch biopsies came from alopecia areata patients. Extraction and reverse transcription of RNA yielded cDNA as the sequencing template. The method was immunoSEQ multiplex PCR; TCRdb's version includes in-frame clones alone and lacks a portion of them. The sample carries 150,000 to 190,000 clones, approximately 53% recorded once. The table lists this clone with a count of one. The chain has TRBV13 and TRBJ2-1; TRBD1 might be the D (6 bases). The input for sequencing was CD8+ T cells sorted from blood, taken at week 0. The TCR originated in a human donor with alopecia areata. The CDR3 nucleotides are TGTGCCAGCAGCTTAGGAGGGGGTGAGCAGTTCTTC. It encodes CASSLGGGEQFF.